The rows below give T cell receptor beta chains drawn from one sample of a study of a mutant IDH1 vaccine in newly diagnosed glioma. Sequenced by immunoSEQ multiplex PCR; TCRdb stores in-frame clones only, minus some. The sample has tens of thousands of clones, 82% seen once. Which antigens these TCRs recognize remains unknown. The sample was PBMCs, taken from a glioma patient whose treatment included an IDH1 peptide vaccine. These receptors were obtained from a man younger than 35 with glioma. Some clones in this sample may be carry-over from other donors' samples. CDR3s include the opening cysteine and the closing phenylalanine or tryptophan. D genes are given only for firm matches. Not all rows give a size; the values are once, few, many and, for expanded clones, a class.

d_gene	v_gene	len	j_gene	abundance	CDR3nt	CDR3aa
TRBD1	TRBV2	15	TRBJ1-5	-	TGTGCCAGCAACCGAGCAGGGGGGGCCAATCAGCCCCAGCATTTT	CASNRAGGANQPQHF
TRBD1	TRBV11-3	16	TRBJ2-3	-	TGTGCCAGCAGCCTTGGGACAGGGACTAGCACAGATACGCAGTATTTT	CASSLGTGTSTDTQYF
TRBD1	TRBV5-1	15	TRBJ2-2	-	TGCGCCAGCAGCTTGAGACAGGGACACACCGGGGAGCTGTTTTTT	CASSLRQGHTGELFF
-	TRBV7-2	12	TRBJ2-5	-	TGTGCCAGCAGCTTAGTCCAAGAGACCCAGTACTTC	CASSLVQETQYF
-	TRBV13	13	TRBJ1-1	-	TGTGCCAGCAGCTTAGGGTCAGGGGAAGAAGCTTTCTTT	CASSLGSGEEAFF
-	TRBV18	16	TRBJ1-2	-	TGTGCCAGCTCTCCCTTGTGGGAACAGGGTAGTCGAGTCTACACCTTC	CASSPLWEQGSRVYTF
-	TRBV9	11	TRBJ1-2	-	TGTGCCAGCAGCGTGGAGGGGGTCTACACCTTC	CASSVEGVYTF
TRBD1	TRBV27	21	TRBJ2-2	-	TGTGCCAGCAGTTTCCGACGCCGGGACAGGGCTCCCTCCGCAGGTACCGGGGAGCTGTTTTTT	CASSFRRRDRAPSAGTGELFF
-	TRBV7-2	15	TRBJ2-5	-	TGTGCCAGCAGCTTAGCCCCAGGGTCGAGGGAGACCCAGTACTTC	CASSLAPGSRETQYF
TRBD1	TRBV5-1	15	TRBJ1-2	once	TGCGCCAGCAGCTCCCCCTCAACAGGGGTGGAAGGCTACACCTTC	CASSSPSTGVEGYTF
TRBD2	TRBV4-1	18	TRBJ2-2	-	TGCGCCAGCAGCCTGGGACTAGCGGGAGGGCCGAACACCGGGGAGCTGTTTTTT	CASSLGLAGGPNTGELFF
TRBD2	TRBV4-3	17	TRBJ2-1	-	TGCGCCAGCAGCCAAGGTGTTAGCGGGGGGGCCCTTGATGAGCAGTTCTTC	CASSQGVSGGALDEQFF
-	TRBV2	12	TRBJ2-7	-	TGTGCCACTCATGGTAGCACATACGAGCAGTACTTC	CATHGSTYEQYF
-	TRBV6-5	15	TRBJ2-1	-	TGTGCCAGCAGTTACGGGGCCCCAATCGACAATGAGCAGTTCTTC	CASSYGAPIDNEQFF
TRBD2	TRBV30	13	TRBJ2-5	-	TGTGCCTGGAGAGGAGCGGGGCAAGAGACCCAGTACTTC	CAWRGAGQETQYF
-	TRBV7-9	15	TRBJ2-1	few	TGTGCCAGCAGCTTAGTCTGGGGGACCTACAATGAGCAGTTCTTC	CASSLVWGTYNEQFF
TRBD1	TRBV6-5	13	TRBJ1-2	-	TGTGCCAGCAGCGGACAGGGGGTATCTGGCTACACCTTC	CASSGQGVSGYTF
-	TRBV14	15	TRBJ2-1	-	TGTGCCAGCAGCCCGTTGACTAGTTGGGACAATGAGCAGTTCTTC	CASSPLTSWDNEQFF
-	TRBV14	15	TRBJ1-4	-	TGTGCCAGCAGCCTTCAACAGGGATTGAGTGAAAAACTGTTTTTT	CASSLQQGLSEKLFF
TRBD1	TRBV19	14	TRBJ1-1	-	TGTGCCAGTAGCCAACAGGGGGGGAACACTGAAGCTTTCTTT	CASSQQGGNTEAFF
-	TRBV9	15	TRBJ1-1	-	TGTGCCAGCAGCGTAGTTGGGGGCTCTAGCACTGAAGCTTTCTTT	CASSVVGGSSTEAFF
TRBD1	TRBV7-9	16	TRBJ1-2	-	TGTGCCAGCAGCTTGGGGGGGGGACAGGGTGCCTATGGCTACACCTTC	CASSLGGGQGAYGYTF
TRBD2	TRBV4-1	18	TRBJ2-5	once	TGCGCCAGCAGTTCTTTGCTAGCGGGGGGAACCTACCAAGAGACCCAGTACTTC	CASSSLLAGGTYQETQYF
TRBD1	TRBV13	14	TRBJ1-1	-	TGTGCCAGCAGTTGGGGACAGGGGAATTCTGAAGCTTTCTTT	CASSWGQGNSEAFF
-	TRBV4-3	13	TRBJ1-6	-	TGCGCCAGCAGCCCTACCTTGAACTCACCCCTCCACTTT	CASSPTLNSPLHF
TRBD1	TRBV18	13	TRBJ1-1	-	TGTGCCAGCTCTTGGGGACAGGACACTGAAGCTTTCTTT	CASSWGQDTEAFF
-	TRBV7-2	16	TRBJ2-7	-	TGTGCCAGCAGCTTAGCGCGGGGAGGGGGTAGCTACGAGCAGTACTTC	CASSLARGGGSYEQYF
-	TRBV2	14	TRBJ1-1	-	TGTGCCAGCAGTGTACAAGGAGGAAGCACTGAAGCTTTCTTT	CASSVQGGSTEAFF
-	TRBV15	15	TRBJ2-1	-	TGTGCCACCAGCAGAAGGGCAGGGCCATACAATGAGCAGTTCTTC	CATSRRAGPYNEQFF
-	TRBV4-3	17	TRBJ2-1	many	TGCGCCAGCAGCCAAGAAAGGGGACGGGAGTCCTACAATGAGCAGTTCTTC	CASSQERGRESYNEQFF
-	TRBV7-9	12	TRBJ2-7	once	TGTGCCAGCAGCTTAGACCACCACGAGCAGTACTTC	CASSLDHHEQYF
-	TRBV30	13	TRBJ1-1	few	TGTGCCTGGAGTGTAAATGAGGGCCTTGAAGCTTTCTTT	CAWSVNEGLEAFF
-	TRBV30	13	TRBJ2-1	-	TGTGCCTGGATCACACAGGGTTACAATGAGCAGTTCTTC	CAWITQGYNEQFF
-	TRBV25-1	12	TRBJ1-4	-	TGTGCCAGCAGTGCCTACCCGAAGAAACTGTTTTTT	CASSAYPKKLFF
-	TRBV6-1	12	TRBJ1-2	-	TGTGCCAGCAGACAGAACAACTATGGCTACACCTTC	CASRQNNYGYTF
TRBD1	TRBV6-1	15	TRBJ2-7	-	TGTGCCAGCAGTGAAGCGACAGGGGGCTCCTACGAGCAGTACTTC	CASSEATGGSYEQYF
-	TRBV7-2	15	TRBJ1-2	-	TGTGCCAGCAGCTTAGGTTTCACAGGGAACTATGGCTACACCTTC	CASSLGFTGNYGYTF
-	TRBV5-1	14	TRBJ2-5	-	TGCGCCAGCAGCTTGCAGGGGCGGCAAGAGACCCAGTACTTC	CASSLQGRQETQYF
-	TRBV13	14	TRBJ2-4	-	TGTGCCAGCAGCTTATCGACCGTTCGGAACATTCAGTACTTC	CASSLSTVRNIQYF
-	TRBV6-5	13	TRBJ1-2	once	TGTGCCAGCAGTTATAGTATTTCGGGAGGCTACACCTTC	CASSYSISGGYTF
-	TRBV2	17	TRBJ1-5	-	TGTGCCAGCAGTGATGTCTCCCAGTGGGGTCTAGGACAGCCCCAGCATTTT	CASSDVSQWGLGQPQHF
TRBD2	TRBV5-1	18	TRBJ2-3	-	TGCGCCAGCGGCTCCCCGGGGCGGGGGGACGGGACCACAGATACGCAGTATTTT	CASGSPGRGDGTTDTQYF
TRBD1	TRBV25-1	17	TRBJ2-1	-	TGTGCCAGCAGTGGAGACCCGACAGGGGTTTACTACAATGAGCAGTTCTTC	CASSGDPTGVYYNEQFF
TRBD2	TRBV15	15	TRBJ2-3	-	TGTGCCACCAGCGGGACTAGCGGGGCTACAGATACGCAGTATTTT	CATSGTSGATDTQYF
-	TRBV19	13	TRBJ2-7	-	TGTGCCAGTAGGGACAGTTGGGGCTACGAGCAGTACTTC	CASRDSWGYEQYF
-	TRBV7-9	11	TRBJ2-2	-	TGTGCCAGCAGCTGGGTCGGGGAGCTGTTTTTT	CASSWVGELFF